Listed here are 29 T cell receptor beta chains from one sample, sequenced in a study of T cells after yellow fever vaccination. TCRdb processed the 5' RACE reads anew with MiXCR; each CDR3 protein has one entry. The sample gives about 630,000 distinct CDR3 sequences, about 12% of which show up once; 15% is in the top ten. The specimen comprised PBMCs, sampled on the day of the yellow fever booster vaccination. Receptor source: a man younger than 40 who received the YFV17D yellow fever vaccine.

CDR3 in amino acids: CASSLARRPGADTQYF. CDR3 DNA: TGTGCCAGCAGCTTAGCACGGAGGCCCGGGGCAGATACGCAGTATTTT. The J gene is TRBJ2-3, the V gene TRBV7-6, with D tentatively TRBD2 (5 bases). Germline CDR1 SGHVS, CDR2 FNYEAQ. V was cut by 0 bases and J by 4 bases, with 14 bases left in between. This CDR3 is built from 16 residues.

The chain couples TRBV4-3 to TRBJ2-7; 8 positions agree with TRBD2. The trim removed 4 bases at V and 4 bases at J, leaving 9 bases unmatched. The CDR3 is 15 residues long. Germline V CDR1 and CDR2: LGHNA, YSLEER. CDR3 in amino acids: CASSPGLAGQYEQYF. For the CDR3, the DNA is TGCGCCAGCAGCCCCGGTTTAGCGGGGCAATACGAGCAGTACTTC.

CDR3 protein: CASSQLTRTTDTQYF. The CDR3 DNA reads TGTGCCAGCAGTCAACTCACCAGGACTACAGATACGCAGTATTTT. The chain carries TRBV6-1 and TRBJ2-3, with D perhaps matching TRBD2 (5 bases). The V gene lost 5 bases and the J gene lost 3 bases, with 15 bases spanning the gap. CDR1 and CDR2 from the germline V gene are MNHNS and SASEGT. The CDR3 extends over 15 amino acids.

In this sample, this clonotype turned up a few times. The chain combines TRBV5-1 with TRBJ1-2, with D perhaps TRBD1 (6 bases). This CDR3 has 15 residues. In germline, CDR1 is SGHRS, CDR2 YFSETQ. The germline V and J ends were trimmed by 6 bases and 2 bases, with 17 bases remaining between them. The CDR3 region is CASTLGGGPNYGYTF. The CDR3 region has the DNA TGCGCCAGCACACTCGGAGGGGGACCCAACTATGGCTACACCTTC.

This clonotype was seen ten or more times. The chain couples TRBV19 to TRBJ2-3; TRBD2 agrees at 7 bases. Germline CDR1 reads LNHDA; CDR2 reads SQIVND (reference sequence). This CDR3 contains 13 residues. V shed 9 bases and J 0 bases; nucleotides not matched to a gene: 3. DNA of the CDR3: TGTGCCAGCAGCGGGACTAGCACAGATACGCAGTATTTT. This encodes CASSGTSTDTQYF. Full variable domain (missing parts from reference TRBV19 and TRBJ2-3): DGGITQSPKYLFRKEGQNVTLSCEQNLNHDAMYWYRQDPGQGLRLIYYSQIVNDFQKGDIAEGYSVSREKKESFPLTVTSAQKNPTAFYLCASSGTSTDTQYFGPGTRLTVL.

The chain employs TRBV6-2 or TRBV6-3 and TRBJ2-7; perhaps TRBD1 as D (5 bases). The germline gives CDR1 MNHEY, CDR2 SVGEGT. Between the trimmed V and J ends, which lost 2 bases and 3 bases, there was a span of 11 bases. The CDR3 contains 14 residues. The DNA of the CDR3 is TGTGCCAGCAGTTACCGGCAGGGTGACTACGAGCAGTACTTC. Residues: CASSYRQGDYEQYF.

This clonotype was seen more than once but under ten times. The V and J genes are TRBV5-6 and TRBJ2-3; 9 nucleotides agree with TRBD1. Germline CDR1 SGHDT, CDR2 YYEEEE. This CDR3 region has 14 residues. V lost 3 bases and J lost 4; bases outside the gene matches: 3. CDR3: CASSYRQGADTQYF. The CDR3 nucleotides read TGTGCCAGCAGCTACAGACAGGGGGCAGATACGCAGTATTTT.

The V gene is TRBV20-1, the J gene TRBJ2-3; 7 bases agree with TRBD2. This CDR3 contains 15 residues. Per germline, CDR1 DFQATT and CDR2 SNEGSKA (reference sequence). Trimming cost V 5 bases and J 5 bases; bases outside gene matches: 13. The CDR3 sequence is CSAWEAGERRDTQYF. For the CDR3, the DNA is TGCAGTGCTTGGGAGGCGGGAGAAAGGAGAGATACGCAGTATTTT.

This chain connects TRBV6-4 to TRBJ2-1; 7 bases fit TRBD2. This CDR3 is 17 amino acids long. Germline V gene lookup returns CDR1 MRHNA and CDR2 SNTAGT. Unmatched junction bases numbered 10, after V lost 5 bases and J lost 0 bases. The CDR3: CASSPLLAPSSYNEQFF. The CDR3 DNA is TGTGCCAGCAGTCCTTTACTAGCGCCGAGCTCCTACAATGAGCAGTTCTTC.

A few counts support this clonotype. This CDR3 is CASSFDAVLNTGELFF. CDR3 DNA sequence: TGTGCCAGCAGTTTTGATGCCGTACTAAACACCGGGGAGCTGTTTTTT. The genes are TRBV12-3 or TRBV12-4 and TRBJ2-2; D gene uncertain. This CDR3 region has 16 residues. V was shortened by 3 bases and J by 2 bases, with 13 bases between the two germline ends.

This chain uses TRBV29-1 with TRBJ2-1; maybe TRBD1 (5 bases). This CDR3 is 14 amino acids long. CDR1 is SQVTM, CDR2 ANQGSEA, per germline. V lost 0 bases and J 10 bases, leaving 16 bases between the germline ends. In DNA, the CDR3 is TGCAGCGTTGAAGATCTTGGGGCCCGAGAGGAGCAGTTCTTC. It translates to CSVEDLGAREEQFF.

V gene TRBV9 combines with J gene TRBJ2-1; 11 positions agree with TRBD2. The ends lost 0 bases at V and 4 bases at J; junction bases unmatched: 3. The germline gives CDR1 SGDLS, CDR2 YYNGEE. The CDR3 consists of 16 residues. CDR3 nucleotides: TGTGCCAGCAGCGTAGGGACTAGCGGGCTTTACAATGAGCAGTTCTTC. Translated: CASSVGTSGLYNEQFF.

The sample holds a few counts of this clonotype. The chain uses TRBV6-5 and TRBJ2-7; D ambiguous. From germline, CDR1 is MNHEY and CDR2 SVGAGI. V was trimmed by 2 bases and J by 2 bases, leaving 10 bases between them. The CDR3 runs to 14 residues. The CDR3 region has the DNA TGTGCCAGCAGTTACGGGGATGGCGCCTACGAGCAGTACTTC. Encoded protein: CASSYGDGAYEQYF.

This clonotype was observed many times. V usage is TRBV18 and J usage is TRBJ2-5; no reliable D call. Trimming left V 0 bases short and J 5 bases short, with 7 bases between. The CDR3 totals 13 residues. From germline, CDR1 is KGHSH and CDR2 LQKENI. Here the CDR3 DNA reads TGTGCCAGCTCACCACCAGGGTTGGAGACCCAGTACTTC. It translates to CASSPPGLETQYF.

This clonotype was found a few times. The chain joins TRBV19 to TRBJ2-7; TRBD1 matches 9 bases. Looked up from germline, CDR1 is LNHDA and CDR2 is SQIVND (reference sequence). J gave up 2 bases and V 6 bases, and 14 bases lay outside the gene matches. This CDR3 has 17 residues. The CDR3 DNA sequence: TGTGCCAGTAGCCGAAACTCCGGGACAGGGCATACCTACGAGCAGTACTTC. Its translation: CASSRNSGTGHTYEQYF.

The rearrangement uses TRBV12-3 or TRBV12-4 and TRBJ1-6, with TRBD1 matching 7 bases. The CDR3 consists of 13 residues. J gave up 9 bases and V 5 bases, and 4 bases lay outside the gene matches. CDR3 in DNA: TGTGCCAGCAGTCCGGGACAGTCTTCACCCCTCCACTTT. It specifies CASSPGQSSPLHF.

In its sample, this clonotype was seen a few times. The chain combines TRBV6-6 with TRBJ2-1; no reliable D call. Germline V lookup: CDR1 MNHNY, CDR2 SVGAGI (reference sequence). The CDR3 has 11 residues. Deletions cut 2 bases from V and 12 bases from J, with 8 bases between. CDR3 loop: CASSYGDGQFF. CDR3 coding DNA: TGTGCCAGCAGTTACGGAGATGGGCAGTTCTTC.

CDR3 protein: CASSYGLEDNEQFF. Here the CDR3 DNA reads TGTGCCAGCAGTTACGGGCTAGAAGACAATGAGCAGTTCTTC. The V gene is TRBV6-5, the J gene TRBJ2-1; no clear D. This CDR3 comprises 14 residues. Trimming cost V 2 bases and J 5 bases, with 10 bases left between them. Germline values: CDR1 MNHEY, CDR2 SVGAGI.

In its sample, this clonotype was seen a few times. This chain uses TRBV11-3 with TRBJ2-1, with D hard to call. This CDR3 is 14 amino acids long. Trimming shortened V by 1 base and J by 8 bases, and 12 bases separated the two germline ends. CDR1 is SGHNT and CDR2 is YENEEA in the germline V gene. In nucleotides, the CDR3 is TGTGCCAGCAGCTTAGGTCTAGGATCGGATGAGCAGTTCTTC. It specifies CASSLGLGSDEQFF.

In its sample, this clonotype was seen many times. The J gene is TRBJ1-1, the V gene TRBV3-1; D remains ambiguous. Germline V gene lookup returns CDR1 LGHDT and CDR2 YNNKEL (reference sequence). The CDR3 is 13 residues long. The V and J ends lost 1 base and 6 bases respectively, with 9 bases between them. DNA for the CDR3: TGTGCCAGCAGCCAAGGAAGGGTGGCTGAAGCTTTCTTT. Residues: CASSQGRVAEAFF. Variable domain in full (rest from reference TRBV3-1 and TRBJ1-1): DTAVSQTPKYLVTQMGNDKSIKCEQNLGHDTMYWYKQDSKKFLKIMFSYNNKELIINETVPNRFSPKSPDKAHLNLHINSLELGDSAVYFCASSQGRVAEAFFGQGTRLTVV.

This chain links TRBV20-1 with TRBJ2-3; D not resolved. CDR1 and CDR2 from the germline V gene are DFQATT and SNEGSKA (reference sequence). The CDR3 is 14 amino acids. V lost 1 base, J lost 2 bases, and 10 bases lay in between. CDR3 in amino acids: CSARGGGATDTQYF. For the CDR3, the DNA is TGCAGTGCTAGAGGCGGCGGAGCCACAGATACGCAGTATTTT.

The chain carries TRBV7-9 and TRBJ2-3; 9 positions match TRBD2. V lost 8 bases to trimming and J lost 6 bases; unmatched junction nucleotides: 9. The CDR3 runs 14 residues. Germline CDR1 and CDR2: SEHNR and FQNEAQ (reference sequence). CDR3 loop: CASSSVAGGDTQYF. For the CDR3, the DNA is TGTGCCAGCTCCTCCGTGGCGGGGGGGGATACGCAGTATTTT. The full variable domain, in which reference TRBV7-9 and TRBJ2-3 provide the parts outside the CDR3, is DTGVSQNPRHKITKRGQNVTFRCDPISEHNRLYWYRQTLGQGPEFLTYFQNEAQLEKSRLLSDRFSAERPKGSFSTLEIQRTEQGDSAMYLCASSSVAGGDTQYFGPGTRLTVL.

This chain links TRBV21-1 with TRBJ2-1. TRBV21-1 is given as a pseudogene. This CDR3 is built from 16 residues. CDR3 nucleotide sequence: TGTGCCAGCAGCAAAGGGCAGAGGAGACTCCTGAATGAGCAGTTCTTC. Protein: CASSKGQRRLLNEQFF.

This clonotype has only a few counts. This chain joins TRBV5-5 and TRBJ1-2; D uncertain. Germline CDR1 reads SGHKS; CDR2 reads YYEKEE (reference sequence). This CDR3 comprises 13 residues. V dropped 6 bases and J dropped 2 bases, with 11 bases sitting between them. The CDR3 DNA sequence: TGTGCCAGCAAACCAACAGTAAACTATGGCTACACCTTC. This codes for CASKPTVNYGYTF. The full variable domain, completed using reference TRBV5-5 and TRBJ1-2, is DAGVTQSPTHLIKTRGQQVTLRCSPISGHKSVSWYQQVLGQGPQFIFQYYEKEERGRGNFPDRFSARQFPNYSSELNVNALLLGDSALYLCASKPTVNYGYTFGSGTRLTVV.

The chain uses TRBV5-1 and TRBJ2-7, with 9 bases identical to TRBD2. Trimming at V came to 0 bases and at J to 3 bases, leaving 4 bases not matched to a gene. Germline V gives CDR1 SGHRS, CDR2 YFSETQ. The CDR3 is made up of 15 amino acids. The CDR3 loop is CASSLALAGFYEQYF. CDR3 DNA sequence: TGCGCCAGCAGCTTGGCTCTAGCGGGGTTCTACGAGCAGTACTTC. The full variable domain, in which reference TRBV5-1 and TRBJ2-7 provide the parts outside the CDR3, is KAGVTQTPRYLIKTRGQQVTLSCSPISGHRSVSWYQQTPGQGLQFLFEYFSETQRNKGNFPGRFSGRQFSNSRSEMNVSTLELGDSALYLCASSLALAGFYEQYFGPGTRLTVT.

This clonotype came up a few times. This chain connects TRBV11-1 to TRBJ2-4, with 7 bases lining up with TRBD2. Germline lookup yields CDR1 SGHAT and CDR2 FQDESV (reference sequence). V gave up 1 base and J gave up 0 bases; unmatched junction bases: 9. This CDR3 has 18 residues. The CDR3 DNA follows: TGTGCCAGCAGCTTAGGAACCTGGGGGGGTCCAGCCAAAAACATTCAGTACTTC. It yields the protein CASSLGTWGGPAKNIQYF.

The chain uses TRBV11-3 and TRBJ2-1, with D perhaps given as TRBD1 or TRBD2 (7 bases each). V lost 8 bases and J 4 bases, leaving 15 bases between the germline ends. Looked up from germline, CDR1 is SGHNT and CDR2 is YENEEA. The CDR3 is 14 residues long. The CDR3 region is CASGRGPSYNEQFF. DNA of the CDR3: TGTGCCAGCGGGAGGGGGCCCAGTTACAATGAGCAGTTCTTC.

This clonotype was counted between two and nine times. The CDR3 nucleotides are TGTGCCAGCAGTTTTGAAAGATTCGGCTACACCTTC. This sequence encodes CASSFERFGYTF. The V call is TRBV28, the J call TRBJ1-2; unclear D gene. Looked up from germline, CDR1 is MDHEN and CDR2 is SYDVKM. Between the trimmed V and J ends, which lost 3 bases and 8 bases, there was a span of 10 bases. The length of the CDR3 is 12 residues.

V gene TRBV11-2 combines with J gene TRBJ2-7; a possible D gene is TRBD2 (6 bases). CDR3 length: 15 residues. V was cut by 0 bases and J by 4 bases, with 13 bases left in between. Germline V gene lookup returns CDR1 SGHAT and CDR2 FQNNGV. CDR3 residues: CASSLEDGSWYEQYF. CDR3 bases: TGTGCCAGCAGCTTAGAAGACGGGAGTTGGTACGAGCAGTACTTC.